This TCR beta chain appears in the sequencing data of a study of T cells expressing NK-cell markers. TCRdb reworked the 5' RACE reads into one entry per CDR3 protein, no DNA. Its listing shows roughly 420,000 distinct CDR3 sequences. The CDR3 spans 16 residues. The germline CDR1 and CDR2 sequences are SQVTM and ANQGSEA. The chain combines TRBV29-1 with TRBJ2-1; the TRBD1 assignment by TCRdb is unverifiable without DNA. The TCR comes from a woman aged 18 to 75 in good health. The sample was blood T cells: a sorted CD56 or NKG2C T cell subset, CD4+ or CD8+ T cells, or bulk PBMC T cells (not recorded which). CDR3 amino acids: CSVEEGGAGSYNEQFF.